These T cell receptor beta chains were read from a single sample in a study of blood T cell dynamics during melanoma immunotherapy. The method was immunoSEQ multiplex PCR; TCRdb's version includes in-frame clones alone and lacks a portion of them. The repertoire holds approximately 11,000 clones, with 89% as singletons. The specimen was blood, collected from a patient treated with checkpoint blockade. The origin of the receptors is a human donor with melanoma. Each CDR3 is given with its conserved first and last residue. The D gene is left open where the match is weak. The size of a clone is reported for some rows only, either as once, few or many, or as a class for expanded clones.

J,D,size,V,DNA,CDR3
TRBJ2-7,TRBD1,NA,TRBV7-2,TGTGCCAGCAGCTTAGTGGCAGGGGGTTCGCAGGAGCAGTACTTC,CASSLVAGGSQEQYF
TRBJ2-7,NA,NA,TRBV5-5,TGTGCCAGCAGCTTTCGGCTAGCGCCGGGGGAGCAGTACTTC,CASSFRLAPGEQYF
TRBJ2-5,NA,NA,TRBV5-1,TGCGCCAGCAGCTTGGTGTCGGGAGTAGAGACCCAGTACTTC,CASSLVSGVETQYF
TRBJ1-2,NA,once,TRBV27,TGTGCCAGCAGCCCAGGCGGACAGAACTATGGCTACACCTTC,CASSPGGQNYGYTF
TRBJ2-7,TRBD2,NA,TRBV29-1,TGCAGCGTTGAATGGACTAGCGGGACCAGCTACGAGCAGTACTTC,CSVEWTSGTSYEQYF
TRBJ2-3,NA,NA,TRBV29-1,TGCAGCGCAGACATGGGGGGCACAGATACGCAGTATTTT,CSADMGGTDTQYF
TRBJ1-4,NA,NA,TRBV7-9,TGTGCCAGCAGCCTTGGCAGTAATGAAAAACTGTTTTTT,CASSLGSNEKLFF
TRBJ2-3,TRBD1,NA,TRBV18,TGTGCCAGCTCACCACGGGGACAGGGAGGCGATACGCAGTATTTT,CASSPRGQGGDTQYF
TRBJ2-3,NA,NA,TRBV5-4,TGTGCCAGCAGCCCCGACTTGGGACCGCAGTATTTT,CASSPDLGPQYF
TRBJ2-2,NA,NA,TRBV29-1,TGCAGCGTTGAGAGGCAATCGTTCGCGAACACCGGGGAGCTGTTTTTT,CSVERQSFANTGELFF
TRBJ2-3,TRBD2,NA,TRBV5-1,TGCGCCAGCAGCTTGGGGGCTAGCGGGGCCACAGATACGCAGTATTTT,CASSLGASGATDTQYF
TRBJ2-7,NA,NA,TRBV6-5,TGTGCCAGCAGTTGGGGCTACGAGCAGTACTTC,CASSWGYEQYF
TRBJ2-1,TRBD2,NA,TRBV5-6,TGTGCCAGCAGCCTGGGACTAGCGAGTTGGATCTTC,CASSLGLASWIF
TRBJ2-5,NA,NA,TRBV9,TGTGCCAGCACCCAGGGGGGCCAGCAAGAGACCCAGTACTTC,CASTQGGQQETQYF
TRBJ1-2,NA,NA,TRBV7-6,TGTGCCAGCAGCTTGGGGGGCTACACCTTC,CASSLGGYTF
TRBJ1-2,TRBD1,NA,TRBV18,TGTGCCAGCTCACCCAGGGACAGTCCTAACTATGGCTACACCTTC,CASSPRDSPNYGYTF
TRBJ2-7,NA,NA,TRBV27,TGTGCCAGCAGTTTCCGTCGGACTTCCTCCTCCTACGAGCAGTACTTC,CASSFRRTSSSYEQYF
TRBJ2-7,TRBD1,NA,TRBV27,TGTGCCAGCAGGGACACGCCGGGACAGGGAGCCTACGAGCAGTACTTC,CASRDTPGQGAYEQYF
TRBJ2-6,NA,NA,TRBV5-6,TGTGCCAGCAGCTTGTCTCCCTCCTCTGGGGCCAACGTCCTGACTTTC,CASSLSPSSGANVLTF
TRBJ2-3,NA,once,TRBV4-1,TGCGCCAGCAGCCAAGATCGGGGAGTGTCAGATACGCAGTATTTT,CASSQDRGVSDTQYF
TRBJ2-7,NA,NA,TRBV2,TGTGCCAGCAGGCGGCAGATCTCCTACGAGCAGTACTTC,CASRRQISYEQYF
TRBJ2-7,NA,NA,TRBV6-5,TGTGCCGTGGGGCAGTTCGAGCAGTACTTC,CAVGQFEQYF
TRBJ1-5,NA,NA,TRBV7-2,TGTGCCAGCAGCCCCGGACGGCCGGGGGCCCAGCATTTT,CASSPGRPGAQHF
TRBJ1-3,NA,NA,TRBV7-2,TGTGCCAGCAGCTTAATGCCCCCAGGGTCTGGAAACACCATATATTTT,CASSLMPPGSGNTIYF
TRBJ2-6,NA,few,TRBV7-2,TGTGCCAGCAGCACCCAGTTCCGCTCCAACGTCCTGACTTTC,CASSTQFRSNVLTF
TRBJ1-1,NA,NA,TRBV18,TGTGCCAGCTCATCCAGGGTAAGGGAGAATGAAGCTTTCTTT,CASSSRVRENEAFF
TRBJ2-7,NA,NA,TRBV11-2,TGCGCCAGCAGCCAAGAGTGGGACACCCCGGGCTACGAGCAGTACTTC,CASSQEWDTPGYEQYF
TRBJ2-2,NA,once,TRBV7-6,TGTGCCAGCAGCTTAGCCCCTGGCGGGATTTCTGCCGGGGAGCTGTTTTTT,CASSLAPGGISAGELFF
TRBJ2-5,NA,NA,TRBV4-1,TGCGCCAGCAGCCAAGGGGACATACAAGAGACCCAGTACTTC,CASSQGDIQETQYF
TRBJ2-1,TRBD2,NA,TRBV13,TGTGCCAGCAGCTTACCCCCGGCTAGCGGCGAGTTCTTC,CASSLPPASGEFF
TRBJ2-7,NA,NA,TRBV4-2,TGTGCCAGCAGCCAAGATCGGTCGGCATCCTACGAGCAGTACTTC,CASSQDRSASYEQYF
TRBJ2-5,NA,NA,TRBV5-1,TGCGCCAGCAGCTTGGTGGCAGGGTGGCAAGAGACCCAGTACTTC,CASSLVAGWQETQYF
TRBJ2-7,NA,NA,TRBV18,TGTGCCAGCTCACCAGGAACCTACGAGCAGTACTTC,CASSPGTYEQYF
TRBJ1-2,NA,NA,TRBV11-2,TGTGCCAGCGATCCCAGTCCGAGGTGGTATGGCTACACCTTC,CASDPSPRWYGYTF
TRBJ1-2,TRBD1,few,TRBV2,TGTGCCAGCACCGGGGGGACAGGGGGTAACTATGGCTACACCTTC,CASTGGTGGNYGYTF
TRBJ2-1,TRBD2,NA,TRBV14,TGTGCCAGCAGCCAAGATAGCTGGGCGGGGGACTACAATGAGCAGTTCTTC,CASSQDSWAGDYNEQFF
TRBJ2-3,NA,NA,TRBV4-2,TGTGCCAGCAGCCAAGGAGCGGTGGCAGATACGCAGTATTTT,CASSQGAVADTQYF
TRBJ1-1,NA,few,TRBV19,TGTGCCAGTAGTATGGGTCTGAACACTGAAGCTTTCTTT,CASSMGLNTEAFF
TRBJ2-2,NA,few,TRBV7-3,TGTGCCAGCAGCTTAACAGGGACCACCGGGGAGCTGTTTTTT,CASSLTGTTGELFF
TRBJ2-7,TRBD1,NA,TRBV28,TGTGCCAGCAGTTCCCATGGGACAGGGAAACGCTACGAGCAGTACTTC,CASSSHGTGKRYEQYF
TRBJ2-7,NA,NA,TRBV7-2,TGTGCCAGCAGCTTACGGCGGGACTCCTACGAGCAGTACTTC,CASSLRRDSYEQYF
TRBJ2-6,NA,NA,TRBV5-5,TGTGCCAGCAGCCCCAGGGTTGGCCGGGCCAACGTCCTGACTTTC,CASSPRVGRANVLTF
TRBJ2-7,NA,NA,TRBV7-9,TGTGCCAGCAGCTTAGGGTCCGGGATGGCGGCCGAGCAGTACTTC,CASSLGSGMAAEQYF
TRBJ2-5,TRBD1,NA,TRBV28,TGTGCCAGTATGACAGGGGGGAACCAAGAGACCCAGTACTTC,CASMTGGNQETQYF
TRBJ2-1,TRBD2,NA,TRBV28,TGTGCCAGCAGACGCACACCCTACCGGGACTACGAGCAGTTCTTC,CASRRTPYRDYEQFF
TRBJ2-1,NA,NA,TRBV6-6,TGTGCCAGCAGCCACCCTCCCCTCGGGTACAATGAGCAGTTCTTC,CASSHPPLGYNEQFF
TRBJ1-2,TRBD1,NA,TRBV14,TGTGCCAGCAGACCCTCGGGACAGAACTATGGCTACACCTTC,CASRPSGQNYGYTF
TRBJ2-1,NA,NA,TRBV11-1,TGTGCCAGCAGCCTCGTACTAGCTGGTAGGAATGAGCAGTTCTTC,CASSLVLAGRNEQFF
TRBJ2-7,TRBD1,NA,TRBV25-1,TGTGCCAGCAGCCCCCCCAACCGGGACAGGGTCTACGAGCAGTACTTC,CASSPPNRDRVYEQYF
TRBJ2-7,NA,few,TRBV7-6,TGTGCCAGCAGCTTAGAGGACCACTACGAGCAGTACTTC,CASSLEDHYEQYF
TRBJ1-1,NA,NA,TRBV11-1,TGTGCCAGCAGCCCCGGTGGGGGGGCGCGTACTGAAGCTTTCTTT,CASSPGGGARTEAFF
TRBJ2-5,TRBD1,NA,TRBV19,TGTGCCAGTAGGACCGGGACAGGGGGTCAAGAGACCCAGTACTTC,CASRTGTGGQETQYF
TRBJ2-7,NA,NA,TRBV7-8,TGTGCCAGCAGATTGGGGCCAAGCTCCTACGAGCAGTACTTC,CASRLGPSSYEQYF
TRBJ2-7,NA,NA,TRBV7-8,TGTGCCAGCAGCTTAGTTCCAGGTTCCACCTACGAGCAGTACTTC,CASSLVPGSTYEQYF
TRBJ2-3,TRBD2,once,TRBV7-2,TGTGCCAGCAGCCTACACACTAGCGGGAGGCGCACTAGCACAGATACGCAGTATTTT,CASSLHTSGRRTSTDTQYF
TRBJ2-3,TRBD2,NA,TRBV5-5,TGTGCCAGCAGCCCCCCTGGGGGGGCAGATACGCAGTATTTT,CASSPPGGADTQYF